This T cell receptor beta chain emerged from a study of control samples from healthy donors and cancer patients. Assay: immunoSEQ multiplex PCR; the TCRdb copy retains only in-frame clones and omits some. The sample shows under 300,000 clones, approximately 80% of them seen only once. V gave up 4 bases and J gave up 3 bases, with 11 bases separating them. CDR1 and CDR2 (germline): PRHDT, FYEKMQ (reference sequence). The CDR3 is made up of 14 amino acids. The sequence was collected from a woman aged 55-70 years with lung cancer. The chain has TRBV13 and TRBJ2-3, with D tentatively TRBD1 (6 bases). Sequenced material: PBMCs. CDR3 protein: CASSYTGLTDTQYF. The DNA for the CDR3 is TGTGCCAGCAGCTATACAGGGTTAACAGATACGCAGTATTTT.